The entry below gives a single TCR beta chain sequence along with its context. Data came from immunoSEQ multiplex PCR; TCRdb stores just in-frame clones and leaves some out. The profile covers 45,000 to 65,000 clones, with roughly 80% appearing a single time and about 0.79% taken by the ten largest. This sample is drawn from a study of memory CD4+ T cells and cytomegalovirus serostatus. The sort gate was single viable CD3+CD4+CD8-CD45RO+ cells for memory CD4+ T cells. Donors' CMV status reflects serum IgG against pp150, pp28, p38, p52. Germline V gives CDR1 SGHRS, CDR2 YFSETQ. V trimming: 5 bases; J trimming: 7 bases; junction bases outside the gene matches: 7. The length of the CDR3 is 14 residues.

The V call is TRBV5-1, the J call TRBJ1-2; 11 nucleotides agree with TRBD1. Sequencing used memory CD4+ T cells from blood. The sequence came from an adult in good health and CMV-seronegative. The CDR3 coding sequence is TGCGCCAGCAGTTGGACAGGGGGCTCAGGTGGCTACACCTTC. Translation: CASSWTGGSGGYTF. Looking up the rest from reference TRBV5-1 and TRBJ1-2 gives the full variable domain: KAGVTQTPRYLIKTRGQQVTLSCSPISGHRSVSWYQQTPGQGLQFLFEYFSETQRNKGNFPGRFSGRQFSNSRSEMNVSTLELGDSALYLCASSWTGGSGGYTFGSGTRLTVV.